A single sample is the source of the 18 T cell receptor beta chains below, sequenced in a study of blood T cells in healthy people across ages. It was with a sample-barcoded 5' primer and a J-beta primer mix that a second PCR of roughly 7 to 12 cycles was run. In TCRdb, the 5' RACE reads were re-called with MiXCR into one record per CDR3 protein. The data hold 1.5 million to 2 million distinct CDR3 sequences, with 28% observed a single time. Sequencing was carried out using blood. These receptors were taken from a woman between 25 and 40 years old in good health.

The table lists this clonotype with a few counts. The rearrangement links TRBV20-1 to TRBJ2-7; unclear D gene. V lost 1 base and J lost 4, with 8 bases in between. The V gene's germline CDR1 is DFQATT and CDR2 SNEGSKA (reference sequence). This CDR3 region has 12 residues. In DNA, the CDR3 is TGCAGTGCTAGAGCATCCCCTTACGAGCAGTACTTC. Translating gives CSARASPYEQYF.

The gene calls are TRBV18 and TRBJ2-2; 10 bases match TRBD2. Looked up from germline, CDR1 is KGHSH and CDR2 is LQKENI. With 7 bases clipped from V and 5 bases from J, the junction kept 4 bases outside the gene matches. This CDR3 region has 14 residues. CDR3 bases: TGTGCCAGCTATCGGACTAGCGGTACCGGGGAGCTGTTTTTT. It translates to CASYRTSGTGELFF.

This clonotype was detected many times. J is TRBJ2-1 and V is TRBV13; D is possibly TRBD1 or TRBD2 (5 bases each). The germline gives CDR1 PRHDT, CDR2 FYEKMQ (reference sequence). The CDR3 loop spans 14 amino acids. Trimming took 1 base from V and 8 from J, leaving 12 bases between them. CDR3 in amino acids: CASSLDRQRDEQFF. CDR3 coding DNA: TGTGCCAGCAGCTTAGACAGGCAGAGGGATGAGCAGTTCTTC.

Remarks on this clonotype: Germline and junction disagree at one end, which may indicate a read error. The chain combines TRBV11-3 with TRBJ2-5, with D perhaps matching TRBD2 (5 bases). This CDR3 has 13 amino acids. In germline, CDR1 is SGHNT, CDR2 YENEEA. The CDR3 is CACSFTRAGEQYF. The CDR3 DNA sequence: TGTGCCTGCAGCTTCACTAGGGCGGGTGAGCAGTACTTC. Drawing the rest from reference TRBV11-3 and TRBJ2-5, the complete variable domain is EAGVVQSPRYKIIEKKQPVAFWCNPISGHNTLYWYLQNLGQGPELLIRYENEEAVDDSQLPKDRFSAERLKGVDSTLKIQPAELGDSAVYLCACSFTRAGEQYFGPGTRLLVL.

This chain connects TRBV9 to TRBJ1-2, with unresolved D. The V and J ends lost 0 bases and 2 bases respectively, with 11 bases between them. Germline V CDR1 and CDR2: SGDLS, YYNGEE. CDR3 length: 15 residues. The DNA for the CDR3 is TGTGCCAGCAGCGTAGGTGGCAGTAGGAACTATGGCTACACCTTC. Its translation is CASSVGGSRNYGYTF.

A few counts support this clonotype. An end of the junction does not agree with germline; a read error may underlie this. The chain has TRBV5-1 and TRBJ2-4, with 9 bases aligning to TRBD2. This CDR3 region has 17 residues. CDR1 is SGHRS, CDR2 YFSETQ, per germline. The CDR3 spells CVSSSQLAGGGKNIQYF. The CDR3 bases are TGCGTCAGCAGCTCCCAACTAGCGGGCGGTGGCAAAAACATTCAGTACTTC.

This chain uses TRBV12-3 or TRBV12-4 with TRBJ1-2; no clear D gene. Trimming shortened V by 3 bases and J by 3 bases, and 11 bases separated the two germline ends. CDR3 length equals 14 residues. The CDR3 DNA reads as TGTGCCAGCAGTTTTTCGGGAGGCCACTATGGCTACACCTTC. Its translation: CASSFSGGHYGYTF.

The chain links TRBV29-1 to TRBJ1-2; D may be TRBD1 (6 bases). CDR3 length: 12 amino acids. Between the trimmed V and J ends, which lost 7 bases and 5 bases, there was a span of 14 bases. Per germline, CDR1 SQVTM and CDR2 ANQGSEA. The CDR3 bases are TGCAGCGCCGAGGGGGACGGGTATGGCTACACCTTC. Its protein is CSAEGDGYGYTF.

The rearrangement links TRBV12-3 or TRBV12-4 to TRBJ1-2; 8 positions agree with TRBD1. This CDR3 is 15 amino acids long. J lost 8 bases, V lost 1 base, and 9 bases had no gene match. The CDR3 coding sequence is TGTGCCAGCAGTTTAGGCGGCAGGGGGCCGGGGGGCTACACCTTC. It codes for CASSLGGRGPGGYTF.

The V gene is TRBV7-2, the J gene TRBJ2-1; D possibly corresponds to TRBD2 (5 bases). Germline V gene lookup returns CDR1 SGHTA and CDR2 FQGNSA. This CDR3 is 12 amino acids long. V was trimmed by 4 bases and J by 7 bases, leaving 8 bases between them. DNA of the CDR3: TGTGCCAGCAGCTGGGAGTGGAATGAGCAGTTCTTC. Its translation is CASSWEWNEQFF.

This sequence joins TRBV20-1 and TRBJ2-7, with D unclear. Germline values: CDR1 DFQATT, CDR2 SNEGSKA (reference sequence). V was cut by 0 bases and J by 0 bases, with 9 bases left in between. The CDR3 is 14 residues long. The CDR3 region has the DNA TGCAGTGCTAGAGATCCCCTAAGCTCCTACGAGCAGTACTTC. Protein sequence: CSARDPLSSYEQYF.

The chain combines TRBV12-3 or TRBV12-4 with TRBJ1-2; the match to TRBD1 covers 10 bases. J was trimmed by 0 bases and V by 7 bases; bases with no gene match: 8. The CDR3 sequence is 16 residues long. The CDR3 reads CASNLLTGGPNYGYTF. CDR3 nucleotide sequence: TGTGCCAGCAACCTTTTGACAGGGGGCCCTAACTATGGCTACACCTTC.

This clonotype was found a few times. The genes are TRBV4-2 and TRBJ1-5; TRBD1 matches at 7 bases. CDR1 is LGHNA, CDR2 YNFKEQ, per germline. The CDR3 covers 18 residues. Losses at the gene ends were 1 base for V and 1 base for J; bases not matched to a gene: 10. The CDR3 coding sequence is TGTGCCAGCAGCCAAGTGGGTGGCAGGGGGAAGAGCAATCAGCCCCAGCATTTT. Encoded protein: CASSQVGGRGKSNQPQHF.

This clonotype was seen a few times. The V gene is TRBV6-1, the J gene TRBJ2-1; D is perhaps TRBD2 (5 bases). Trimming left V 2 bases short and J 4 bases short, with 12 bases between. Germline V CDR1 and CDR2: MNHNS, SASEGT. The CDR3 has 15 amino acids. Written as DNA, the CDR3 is TGTGCCAGCAGTGAATCAGGACTGGCATACAATGAGCAGTTCTTC. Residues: CASSESGLAYNEQFF.

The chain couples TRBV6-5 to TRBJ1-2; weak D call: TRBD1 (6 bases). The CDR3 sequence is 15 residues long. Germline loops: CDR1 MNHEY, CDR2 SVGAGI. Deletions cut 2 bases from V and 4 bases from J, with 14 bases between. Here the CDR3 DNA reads TGTGCCAGCAGTTACGGTGCCGGGACAACCTATGGCTACACCTTC. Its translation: CASSYGAGTTYGYTF.

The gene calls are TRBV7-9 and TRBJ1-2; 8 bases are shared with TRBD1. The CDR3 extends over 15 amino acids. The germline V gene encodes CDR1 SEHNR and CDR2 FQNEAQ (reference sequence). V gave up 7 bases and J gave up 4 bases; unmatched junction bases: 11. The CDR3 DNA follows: TGTGCCAGCACACCCGCGCGGCAGGGGGCCTATGGCTACACCTTC. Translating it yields CASTPARQGAYGYTF. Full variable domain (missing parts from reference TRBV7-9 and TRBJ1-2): DTGVSQNPRHKITKRGQNVTFRCDPISEHNRLYWYRQTLGQGPEFLTYFQNEAQLEKSRLLSDRFSAERPKGSFSTLEIQRTEQGDSAMYLCASTPARQGAYGYTFGSGTRLTVV.

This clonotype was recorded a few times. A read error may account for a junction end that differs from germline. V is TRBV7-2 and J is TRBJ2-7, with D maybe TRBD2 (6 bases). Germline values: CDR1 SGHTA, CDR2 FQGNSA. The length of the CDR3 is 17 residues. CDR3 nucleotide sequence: TGTGCCAGCGGCTTACGGTCCCCGGCGACTAGACCCGTCGAGCAGTACTTC. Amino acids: CASGLRSPATRPVEQYF.

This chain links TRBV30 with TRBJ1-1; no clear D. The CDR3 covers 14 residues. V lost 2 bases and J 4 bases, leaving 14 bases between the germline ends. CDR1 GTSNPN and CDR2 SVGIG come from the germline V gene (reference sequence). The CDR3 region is CAWSMWSLGTEAFF. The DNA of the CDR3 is TGTGCCTGGAGTATGTGGAGCTTGGGCACTGAAGCTTTCTTT.